These T cell receptor beta chains were read from a single sample in a study of Ad26.COV2.S vaccination and SARS-CoV-2 variants. Profiled with immunoSEQ multiplex PCR; TCRdb holds only in-frame clones, not every one. The sample holds roughly 320,000 clones, about 86% seen once. Sample: peripheral blood, taken in a trial of Ad26.COV2.S vaccine versus placebo. These receptors were collected from a person between 18 and 60 years old who received the Ad26.COV2.S COVID-19 vaccine or a placebo. Each CDR3 is given without its conserved first and last residue. A D gene is named only where the DNA matches it firmly. Clone size is stated in some rows and not others, as once, few, many or a class when expanded.

cdr3_aa v_call clone_size d_call
ASSLAVSGGPDYNEQF TRBV5-6 few TRBD2
ASSTTGAGANEQY TRBV19 NA NA
ASSILGTGGGYNEQF TRBV19 few TRBD1
AWSDGGKKQPQH TRBV30 NA NA
ASSLQGMNTEAF TRBV5-1 NA NA
ASSPSIGGGTDTQY TRBV18 NA NA
ASSLDRGLFNEQF TRBV5-1 NA TRBD1
ASSLVSQGGALSDTQY TRBV7-3 NA NA
ASSEEDQPQH TRBV2 NA NA
ASSPTSGGAEQY TRBV11-2 NA TRBD2
ASSHTSFAHLYNEQF TRBV6-6 NA NA
ASSYGQAYEQY TRBV7-8 NA NA
ASSYPRTGGYEQY TRBV6-2/TRBV6-3 NA TRBD1
ASTPRGQGVWGYT TRBV27 NA TRBD1
ASSPGGGMRDTEAF TRBV5-4 NA NA
ASSPSTQYYNEQF TRBV7-2 NA NA
ASRPTVNQPQH TRBV2 NA NA
ASSLGSGGTGELF TRBV18 NA NA
ASSSRTGETQY TRBV9 once TRBD1
ASRPDRVAYEQY TRBV7-2 NA TRBD1
ARGDRGLYGTEAF TRBV11-3 NA TRBD1
ASSLAPGSDEQF TRBV7-2 once NA
ASTPTGFQETQY TRBV7-2 NA NA
ASRAGQGNTEAF TRBV6-5 NA TRBD1
ASSEYEDYGYT TRBV6-1 NA NA
ASSYRVRQETQY TRBV6-2/TRBV6-3 NA NA
ASSETRLGPYEQY TRBV2 NA NA
ASSQGFWDPEAF TRBV3-1/TRBV3-2 NA NA
ASSPHLAGVRETQY TRBV5-1 NA TRBD2
ASSLAGGGTEAF TRBV7-9 NA NA
ASSPNRGPTDTQY TRBV18 NA TRBD1
ASSLGAGETQY TRBV5-1 NA NA
ASSLAGTGAHEQY TRBV7-7 NA TRBD1
ASSPQGNTEAF TRBV12-3/TRBV12-4 NA NA
ASRPDNNYGYT TRBV4-1 NA NA
ASSFSPSMNTEAF TRBV7-6 NA NA
ASSPTGVVEKLF TRBV18 NA TRBD1